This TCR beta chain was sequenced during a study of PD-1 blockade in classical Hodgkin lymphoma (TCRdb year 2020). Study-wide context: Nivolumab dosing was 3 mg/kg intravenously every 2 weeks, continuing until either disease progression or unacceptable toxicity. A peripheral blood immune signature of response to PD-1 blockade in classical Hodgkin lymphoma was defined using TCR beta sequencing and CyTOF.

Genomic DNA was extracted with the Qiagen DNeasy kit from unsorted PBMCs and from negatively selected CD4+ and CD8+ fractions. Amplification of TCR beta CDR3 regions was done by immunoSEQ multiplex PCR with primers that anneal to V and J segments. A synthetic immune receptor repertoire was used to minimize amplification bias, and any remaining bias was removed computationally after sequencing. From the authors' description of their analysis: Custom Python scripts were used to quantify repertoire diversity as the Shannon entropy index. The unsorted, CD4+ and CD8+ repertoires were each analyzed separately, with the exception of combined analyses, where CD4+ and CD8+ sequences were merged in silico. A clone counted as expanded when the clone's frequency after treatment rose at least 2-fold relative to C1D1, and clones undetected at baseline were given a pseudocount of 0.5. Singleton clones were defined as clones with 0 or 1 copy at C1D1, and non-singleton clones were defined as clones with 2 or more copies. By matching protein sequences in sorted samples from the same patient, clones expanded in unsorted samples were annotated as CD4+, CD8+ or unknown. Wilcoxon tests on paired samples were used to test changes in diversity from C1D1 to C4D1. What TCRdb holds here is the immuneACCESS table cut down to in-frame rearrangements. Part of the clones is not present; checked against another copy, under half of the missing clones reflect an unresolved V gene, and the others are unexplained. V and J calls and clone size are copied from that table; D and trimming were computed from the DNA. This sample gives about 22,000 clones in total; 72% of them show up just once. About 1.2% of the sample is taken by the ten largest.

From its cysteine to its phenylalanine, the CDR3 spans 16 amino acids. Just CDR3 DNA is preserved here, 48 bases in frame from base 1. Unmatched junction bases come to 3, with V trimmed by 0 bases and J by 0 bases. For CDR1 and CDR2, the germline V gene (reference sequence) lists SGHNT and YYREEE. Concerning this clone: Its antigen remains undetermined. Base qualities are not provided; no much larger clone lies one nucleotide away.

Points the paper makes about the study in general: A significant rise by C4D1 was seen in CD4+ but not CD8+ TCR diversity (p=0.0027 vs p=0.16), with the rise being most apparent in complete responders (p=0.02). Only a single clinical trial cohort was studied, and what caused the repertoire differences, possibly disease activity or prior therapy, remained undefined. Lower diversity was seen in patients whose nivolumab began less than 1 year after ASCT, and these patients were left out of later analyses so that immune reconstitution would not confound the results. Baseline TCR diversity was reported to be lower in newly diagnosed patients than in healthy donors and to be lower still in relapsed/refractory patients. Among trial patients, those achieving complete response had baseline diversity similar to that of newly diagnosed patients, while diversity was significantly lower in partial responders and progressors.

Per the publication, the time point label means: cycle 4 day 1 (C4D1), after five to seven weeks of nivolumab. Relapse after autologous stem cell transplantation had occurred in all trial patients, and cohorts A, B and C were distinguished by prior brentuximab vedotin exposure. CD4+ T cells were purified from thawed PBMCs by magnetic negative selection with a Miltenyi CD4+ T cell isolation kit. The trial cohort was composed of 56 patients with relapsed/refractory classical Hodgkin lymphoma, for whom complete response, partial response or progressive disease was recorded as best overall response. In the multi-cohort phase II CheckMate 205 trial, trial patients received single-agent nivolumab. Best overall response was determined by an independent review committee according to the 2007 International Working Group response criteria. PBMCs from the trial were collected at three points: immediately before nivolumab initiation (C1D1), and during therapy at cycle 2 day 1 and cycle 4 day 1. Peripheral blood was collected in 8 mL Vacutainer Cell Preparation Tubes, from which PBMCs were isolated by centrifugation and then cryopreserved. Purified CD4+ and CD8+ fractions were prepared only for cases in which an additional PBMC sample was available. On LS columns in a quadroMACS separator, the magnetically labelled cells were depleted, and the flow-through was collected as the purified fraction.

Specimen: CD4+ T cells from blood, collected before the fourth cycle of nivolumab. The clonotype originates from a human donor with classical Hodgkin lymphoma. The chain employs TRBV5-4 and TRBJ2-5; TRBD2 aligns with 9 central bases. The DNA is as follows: TGTGCCAGCAGCTTGGATTCTAGCGGGGACCAAGAGACCCAGTACTTC. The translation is CASSLDSSGDQETQYF.